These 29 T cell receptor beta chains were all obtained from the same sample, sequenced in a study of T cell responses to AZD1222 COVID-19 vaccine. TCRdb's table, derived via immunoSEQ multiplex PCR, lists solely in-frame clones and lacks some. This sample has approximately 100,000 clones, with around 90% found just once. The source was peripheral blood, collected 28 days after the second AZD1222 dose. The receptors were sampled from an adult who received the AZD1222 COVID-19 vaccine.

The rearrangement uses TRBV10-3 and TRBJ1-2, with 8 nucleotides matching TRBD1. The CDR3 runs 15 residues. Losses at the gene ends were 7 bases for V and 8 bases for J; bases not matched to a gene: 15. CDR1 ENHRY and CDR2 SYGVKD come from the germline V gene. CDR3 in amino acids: CAINGRTGNSGGYTF. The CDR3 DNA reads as TGTGCCATCAACGGGAGGACAGGGAATAGCGGGGGCTACACCTTC.

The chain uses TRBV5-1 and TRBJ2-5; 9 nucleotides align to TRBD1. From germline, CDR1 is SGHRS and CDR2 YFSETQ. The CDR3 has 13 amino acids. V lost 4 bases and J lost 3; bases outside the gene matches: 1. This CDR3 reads CASSRTGEETQYF. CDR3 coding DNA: TGCGCCAGCAGCCGGACAGGGGAAGAGACCCAGTACTTC.

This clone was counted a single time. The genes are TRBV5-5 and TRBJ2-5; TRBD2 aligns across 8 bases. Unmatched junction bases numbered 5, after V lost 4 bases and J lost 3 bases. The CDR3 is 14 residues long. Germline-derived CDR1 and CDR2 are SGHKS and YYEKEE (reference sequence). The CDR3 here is CASSTGGMEETQYF. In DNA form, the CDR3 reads TGTGCCAGCAGCACGGGGGGGATGGAAGAGACCCAGTACTTC.

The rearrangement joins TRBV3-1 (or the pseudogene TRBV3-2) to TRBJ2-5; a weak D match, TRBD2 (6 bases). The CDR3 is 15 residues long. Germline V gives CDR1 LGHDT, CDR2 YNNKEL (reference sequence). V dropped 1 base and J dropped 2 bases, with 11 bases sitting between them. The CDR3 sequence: CASSQGGTSQETQYF. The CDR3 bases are TGTGCCAGCAGCCAAGGCGGGACCAGTCAAGAGACCCAGTACTTC.

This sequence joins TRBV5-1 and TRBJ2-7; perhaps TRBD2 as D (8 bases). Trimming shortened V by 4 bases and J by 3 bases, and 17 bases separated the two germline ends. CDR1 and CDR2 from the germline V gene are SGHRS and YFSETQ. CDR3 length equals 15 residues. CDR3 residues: CASSRSGTADYEQYF. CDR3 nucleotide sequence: TGCGCCAGCAGCCGTAGCGGGACAGCAGACTACGAGCAGTACTTC.

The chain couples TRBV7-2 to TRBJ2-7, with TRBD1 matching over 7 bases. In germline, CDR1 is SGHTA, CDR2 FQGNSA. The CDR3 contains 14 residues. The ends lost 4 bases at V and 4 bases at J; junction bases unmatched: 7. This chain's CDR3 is CASSSQTGSYEQYF. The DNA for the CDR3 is TGTGCCAGCAGCTCCCAGACAGGGTCATACGAGCAGTACTTC.

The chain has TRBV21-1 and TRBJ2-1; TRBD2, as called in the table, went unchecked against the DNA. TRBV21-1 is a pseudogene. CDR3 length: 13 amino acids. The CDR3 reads CASSNKRGNEQFF. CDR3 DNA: TGTGCCAGCAGCAACAAGCGGGGGAATGAGCAGTTCTTC.

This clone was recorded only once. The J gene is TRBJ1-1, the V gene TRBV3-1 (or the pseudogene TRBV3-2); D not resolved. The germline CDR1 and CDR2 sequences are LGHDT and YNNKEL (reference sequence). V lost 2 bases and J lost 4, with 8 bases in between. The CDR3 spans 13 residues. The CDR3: CASSQRQFTEAFF. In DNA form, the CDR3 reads TGTGCCAGCAGCCAAAGGCAATTCACTGAAGCTTTCTTT.

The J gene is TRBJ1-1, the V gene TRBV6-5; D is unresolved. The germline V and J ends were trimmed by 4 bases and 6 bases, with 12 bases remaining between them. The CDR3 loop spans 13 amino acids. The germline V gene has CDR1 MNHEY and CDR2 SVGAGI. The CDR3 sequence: CASSSPLWAEAFF. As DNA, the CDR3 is TGTGCCAGCAGTTCCCCCTTGTGGGCTGAAGCTTTCTTT.

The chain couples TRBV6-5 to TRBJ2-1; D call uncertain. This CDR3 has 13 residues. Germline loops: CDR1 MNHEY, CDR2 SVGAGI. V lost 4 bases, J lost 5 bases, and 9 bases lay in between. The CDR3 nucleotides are TGTGCCAGCAGTTTCTACAGTAACAATGAGCAGTTCTTC. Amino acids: CASSFYSNNEQFF.

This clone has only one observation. CDR3 in DNA: TGTGCCAGCAGCTTAAGCACAGGGGGAAACACCATATATTTT. This gives the protein CASSLSTGGNTIYF. The chain recombines TRBV11-2 with TRBJ1-3; maybe TRBD1 (6 bases). Germline values: CDR1 SGHAT, CDR2 FQNNGV. CDR3 length: 14 residues. Trimming removed 2 bases at V and 4 bases at J, with 9 bases between.

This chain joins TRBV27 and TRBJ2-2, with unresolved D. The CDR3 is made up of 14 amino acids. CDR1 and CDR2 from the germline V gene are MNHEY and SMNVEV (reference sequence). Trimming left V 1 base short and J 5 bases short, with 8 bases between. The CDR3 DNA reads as TGTGCCAGCAGTTTATGGGCAGTTACCGGGGAGCTGTTTTTT. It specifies CASSLWAVTGELFF.

CDR3 amino acids: CASSTGGGYEQYF. The CDR3 DNA follows: TGTGCCAGTAGTACTGGGGGGGGCTACGAGCAGTACTTC. The chain combines TRBV19 with TRBJ2-7; 7 bases fit TRBD2. Germline CDR1 reads LNHDA; CDR2 reads SQIVND (reference sequence). The CDR3 has 13 amino acids. The trim removed 4 bases at V and 3 bases at J, leaving 3 bases unmatched.

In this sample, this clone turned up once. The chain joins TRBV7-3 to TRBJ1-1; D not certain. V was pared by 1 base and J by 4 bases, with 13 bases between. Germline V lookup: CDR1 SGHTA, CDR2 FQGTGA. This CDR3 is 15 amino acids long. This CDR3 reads CASSLSPARATEAFF. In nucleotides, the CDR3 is TGTGCCAGCAGCTTAAGCCCGGCTCGGGCCACTGAAGCTTTCTTT. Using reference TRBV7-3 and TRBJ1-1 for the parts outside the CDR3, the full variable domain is GAGVSQTPSNKVTEKGKYVELRCDPISGHTALYWYRQSLGQGPEFLIYFQGTGAADDSGLPNDRFFAVRPEGSVSTLKIQRTERGDSAVYLCASSLSPARATEAFFGQGTRLTVV.

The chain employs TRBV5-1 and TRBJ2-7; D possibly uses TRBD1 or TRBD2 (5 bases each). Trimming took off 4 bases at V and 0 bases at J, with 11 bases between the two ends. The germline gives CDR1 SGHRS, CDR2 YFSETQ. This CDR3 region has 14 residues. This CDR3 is CASSRDGSSYEQYF. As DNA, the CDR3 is TGCGCCAGCAGCCGGGACGGAAGCTCCTACGAGCAGTACTTC.

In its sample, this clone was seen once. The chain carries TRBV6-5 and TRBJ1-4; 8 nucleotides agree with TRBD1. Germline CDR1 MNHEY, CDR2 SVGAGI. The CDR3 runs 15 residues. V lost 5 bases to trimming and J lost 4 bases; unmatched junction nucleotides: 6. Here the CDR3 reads CASSQTGVGNEKLFF. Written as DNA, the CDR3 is TGTGCCAGCAGTCAGACAGGGGTCGGTAATGAAAAACTGTTTTTT.

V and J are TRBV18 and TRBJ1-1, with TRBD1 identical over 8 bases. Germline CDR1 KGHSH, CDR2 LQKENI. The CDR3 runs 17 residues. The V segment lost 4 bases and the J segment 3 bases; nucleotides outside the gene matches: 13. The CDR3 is CASSRTGQGGRYTEAFF. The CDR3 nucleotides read TGTGCCAGCTCACGAACCGGACAGGGAGGTCGATACACTGAAGCTTTCTTT.

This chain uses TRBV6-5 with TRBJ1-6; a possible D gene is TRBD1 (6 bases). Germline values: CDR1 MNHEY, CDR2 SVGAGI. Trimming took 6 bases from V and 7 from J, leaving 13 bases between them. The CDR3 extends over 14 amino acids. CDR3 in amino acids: CASSVQGLNSPLHF. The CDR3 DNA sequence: TGTGCCAGCAGCGTACAGGGACTAAATTCACCCCTCCACTTT.

The CDR3 sequence is CASIRDRGNTGELFF. DNA for the CDR3: TGCGCCAGCATTCGGGACAGGGGCAACACCGGGGAGCTGTTTTTT. The V and J genes are TRBV5-1 and TRBJ2-2; 10 positions match TRBD1. The germline gives CDR1 SGHRS, CDR2 YFSETQ. This CDR3 contains 15 residues. V was pared by 6 bases and J by 2 bases, with 4 bases of the junction left unmatched.

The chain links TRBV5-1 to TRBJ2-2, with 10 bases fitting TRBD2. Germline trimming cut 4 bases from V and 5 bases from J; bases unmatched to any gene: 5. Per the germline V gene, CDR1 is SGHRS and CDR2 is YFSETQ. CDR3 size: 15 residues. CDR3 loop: CASSALAGETGELFF. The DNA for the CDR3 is TGCGCCAGCAGCGCCCTAGCGGGGGAAACCGGGGAGCTGTTTTTT.

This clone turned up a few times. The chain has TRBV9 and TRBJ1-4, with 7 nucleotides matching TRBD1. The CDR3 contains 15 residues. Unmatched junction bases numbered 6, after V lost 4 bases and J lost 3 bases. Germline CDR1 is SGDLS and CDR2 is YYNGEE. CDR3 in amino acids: CASSRQGGANEKLFF. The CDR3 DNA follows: TGTGCCAGCAGCAGACAGGGCGGGGCTAATGAAAAACTGTTTTTT.

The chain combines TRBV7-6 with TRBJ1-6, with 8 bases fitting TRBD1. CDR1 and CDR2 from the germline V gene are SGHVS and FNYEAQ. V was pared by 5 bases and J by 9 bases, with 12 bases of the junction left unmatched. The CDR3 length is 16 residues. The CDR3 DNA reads TGTGCCAGCAGCATAACAGCCAGGGGGCAAGGTTCACCCCTCCACTTT. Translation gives CASSITARGQGSPLHF.

The CDR3 sequence is CASSLLGGIPTDTQYF. The CDR3 DNA is TGTGCCAGCAGCCTGTTGGGGGGGATACCCACAGATACGCAGTATTTT. The gene calls are TRBV7-9 and TRBJ2-3, with 7 bases that match TRBD2. V lost 5 bases to trimming and J lost 2 bases; unmatched junction nucleotides: 10. The CDR3 runs 16 residues. Germline V gene lookup returns CDR1 SEHNR and CDR2 FQNEAQ (reference sequence).

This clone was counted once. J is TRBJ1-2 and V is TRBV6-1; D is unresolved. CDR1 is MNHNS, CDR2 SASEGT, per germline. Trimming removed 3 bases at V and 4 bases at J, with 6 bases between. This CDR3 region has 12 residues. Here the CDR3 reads CASSDQRYGYTF. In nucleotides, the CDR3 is TGTGCCAGCAGTGACCAACGCTATGGCTACACCTTC.

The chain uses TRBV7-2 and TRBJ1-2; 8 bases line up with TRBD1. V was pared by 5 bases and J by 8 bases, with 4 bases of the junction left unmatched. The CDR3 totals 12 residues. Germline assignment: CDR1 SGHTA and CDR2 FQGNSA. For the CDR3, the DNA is TGTGCCAGCAGCCGGGACAGGCTGGGCTACACCTTC. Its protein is CASSRDRLGYTF.

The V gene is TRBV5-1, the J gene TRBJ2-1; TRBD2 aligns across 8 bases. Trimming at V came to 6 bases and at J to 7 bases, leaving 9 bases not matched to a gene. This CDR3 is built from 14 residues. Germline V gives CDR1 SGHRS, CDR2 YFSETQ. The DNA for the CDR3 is TGCGCCAGCACCCCCGGGGGGGGTAGTAATGAGCAGTTCTTC. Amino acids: CASTPGGGSNEQFF.

The CDR3 DNA reads as TGTGCCAGCAGTAAGGGACAGTTCTATGGCTACACCTTC. Protein product: CASSKGQFYGYTF. The chain employs TRBV6-2 or TRBV6-3 and TRBJ1-2, with 7 bases aligning to TRBD1. The CDR3 contains 13 residues. The germline V gene encodes CDR1 MNHEY and CDR2 SVGEGT. The junction had 4 bases not matched to a gene; V was cut back by 5 bases and J by 4 bases.

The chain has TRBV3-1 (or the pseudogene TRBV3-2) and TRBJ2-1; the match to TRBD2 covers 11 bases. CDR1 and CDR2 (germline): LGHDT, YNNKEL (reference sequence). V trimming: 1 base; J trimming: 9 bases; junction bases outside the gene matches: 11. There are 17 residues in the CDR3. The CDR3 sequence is CASSQVTSGGHRGEQFF. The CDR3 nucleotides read TGTGCCAGCAGCCAAGTTACTAGCGGGGGCCACCGGGGTGAGCAGTTCTTC.

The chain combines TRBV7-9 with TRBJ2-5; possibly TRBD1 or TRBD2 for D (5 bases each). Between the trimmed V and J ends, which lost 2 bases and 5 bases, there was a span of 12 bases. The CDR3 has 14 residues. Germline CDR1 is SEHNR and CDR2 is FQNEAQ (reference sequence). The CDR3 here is CASSLRGSAETQYF. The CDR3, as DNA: TGTGCCAGCAGCTTACGGGGCTCCGCGGAGACCCAGTACTTC.